Listed here are 22 T cell receptor beta chains from one sample, sequenced in a study of blood T cell repertoires in COVID-19 (dated by TCRdb to 2019 to 2021). The library was made by the immunoSEQ multiplex PCR assay. The source is immuneACCESS, and TCRdb retained only in-frame sequences with V and J called. Part of the clones is not carried over; for the studies checked, unresolved V genes explain less than half of this, and the remainder is unexplained. The sample records about 180,000 clones, more than 70% of which are singletons. The top ten hold 13% to 15% of the sample. The sequencing input was peripheral blood. These receptors were collected from a man between 18 and 29 years old with active or convalescent COVID-19.

The genes are TRBV7-6 and TRBJ2-7; a weak D match, TRBD1 (5 bases). V was cut by 4 bases and J by 1 base, with 8 bases left in between. The CDR3 consists of 13 residues. Germline V gives CDR1 SGHVS, CDR2 FNYEAQ. In DNA form, the CDR3 reads TGTGCCAGCAGCTCACAGGAATCCTACGAGCAGTACTTC. As protein: CASSSQESYEQYF.

The V call is TRBV6-5, the J call TRBJ1-1; D possibly corresponds to TRBD1 (6 bases). CDR3 length: 15 residues. The ends were cut back, 2 bases at V and 2 bases at J, with 12 bases in the middle. Germline values: CDR1 MNHEY, CDR2 SVGAGI. This CDR3 reads CASSYNRDINTEAFF. In DNA, the CDR3 is TGTGCCAGCAGTTACAACAGGGACATCAACACTGAAGCTTTCTTT.

This clone was seen more than once but under ten times. The chain carries TRBV6-5 and TRBJ1-5, with 8 bases fitting TRBD1. The CDR3 length is 14 residues. Trimming at V came to 9 bases and at J to 3 bases, leaving 7 bases not matched to a gene. Germline-derived CDR1 and CDR2 are MNHEY and SVGAGI. CDR3 sequence: CASQTGGFNQPQHF. The CDR3 DNA is TGTGCCAGTCAAACAGGGGGTTTCAATCAGCCCCAGCATTTT.

This clone was counted between two and nine times. The V call is TRBV2, the J call TRBJ1-1, with 7 bases that match TRBD1. The CDR3 is 15 amino acids. Germline CDR1 and CDR2: SNHLY and FYNNEI. V lost 6 bases, J lost 4 bases, and 11 bases stayed unmatched. The CDR3 reads CASRLTGQGGTEAFF. The CDR3 region has the DNA TGTGCCAGCAGGCTAACAGGGCAGGGGGGCACTGAAGCTTTCTTT. Full variable domain (outside the CDR3, taken from reference TRBV2 and TRBJ1-1): EPEVTQTPSHQVTQMGQEVILRCVPISNHLYFYWYRQILGQKVEFLVSFYNNEISEKSEIFDDQFSVERPDGSNFTLKIRSTKLEDSAMYFCASRLTGQGGTEAFFGQGTRLTVV.

This chain connects TRBV14 to TRBJ1-1, with TRBD1 as a possible D gene (5 bases). CDR1 is SGHDN and CDR2 is FVKESK in the germline V gene. This CDR3 has 16 residues. V was trimmed by 1 base and J by 1 base, leaving 13 bases between them. CDR3 residues: CASSQGRGRPNTEAFF. The CDR3 DNA is TGTGCCAGCAGCCAAGGGCGGGGCCGTCCGAACACTGAAGCTTTCTTT.

This clone occurred once. The chain joins TRBV3-1 (or the pseudogene TRBV3-2) to TRBJ1-2; no definite D call. The germline V and J ends were trimmed by 2 bases and 4 bases, with 8 bases remaining between them. Germline V gene lookup returns CDR1 LGHDT and CDR2 YNNKEL (reference sequence). CDR3 length equals 13 residues. CDR3 sequence (DNA): TGTGCCAGCAGCCAACTTTACGGCTATGGCTACACCTTC. It yields the protein CASSQLYGYGYTF.

The chain links TRBV2 to TRBJ1-2; 8 nucleotides line up with TRBD1. CDR3 length: 15 residues. Germline trimming cut 7 bases from V and 7 bases from J; bases unmatched to any gene: 14. In germline, CDR1 is SNHLY, CDR2 FYNNEI. The CDR3 bases are TGTGCCAGCATCAACGACCGGGACAGGATTTTTGGCTACACCTTC. This translates into CASINDRDRIFGYTF.

The J gene is TRBJ2-7, the V gene TRBV6-1, with D possibly matching TRBD1 (6 bases). Trimming left V 1 base short and J 2 bases short, with 12 bases between. The CDR3 consists of 15 residues. Germline-derived CDR1 and CDR2 are MNHNS and SASEGT. CDR3 sequence: CASSEVVQGAYEQYF. CDR3 sequence (DNA): TGTGCCAGCAGTGAAGTCGTACAGGGTGCCTACGAGCAGTACTTC.

The V gene is TRBV6-5, the J gene TRBJ2-5; D is uncertain. Trimming took 10 bases from V and 4 from J, leaving 10 bases between them. Germline V gene data show CDR1 as MNHEY and CDR2 as SVGAGI. The CDR3 extends over 11 amino acids. The CDR3: CATLSVETQYF. DNA of the CDR3: TGTGCCACCTTGTCTGTAGAGACCCAGTACTTC.

The gene calls are TRBV4-1 and TRBJ1-1, with TRBD1 identical over 11 bases. Germline trimming cut 2 bases from V and 5 bases from J; bases unmatched to any gene: 7. CDR3 length: 16 residues. Germline assignment: CDR1 MGHRA and CDR2 YSYEKL. The DNA for the CDR3 is TGCGCCAGCAGCCAACGGACAGGGGGCCCGGAGACTGAAGCTTTCTTT. Residues: CASSQRTGGPETEAFF.

This chain connects TRBV2 to TRBJ1-3, with D perhaps matching TRBD1 (6 bases). V was trimmed by 0 bases and J by 0 bases, leaving 12 bases between them. The length of the CDR3 is 17 residues. The germline CDR1 and CDR2 sequences are SNHLY and FYNNEI. CDR3: CASSEAGTRYSGNTIYF. The CDR3 nucleotides read TGTGCCAGCAGTGAAGCCGGGACAAGATACTCTGGAAACACCATATATTTT.

This chain joins TRBV3-1 (or the pseudogene TRBV3-2) and TRBJ2-1, with TRBD2 matching over 7 bases. Per germline, CDR1 LGHDT and CDR2 YNNKEL (reference sequence). J gave up 15 bases and V 2 bases, and 10 bases lay outside the gene matches. The CDR3 loop spans 13 amino acids. CDR3 in amino acids: CASSQSLGGSPFF. The CDR3 DNA is TGTGCCAGCAGCCAATCATTGGGGGGGAGTCCGTTCTTC.

CDR3 amino acids: CASRRPGTGSNEKLFF. In nucleotides, the CDR3 is TGTGCCAGTAGACGTCCCGGGACAGGTTCCAATGAAAAACTGTTTTTT. The chain is built from TRBV19 and TRBJ1-4; TRBD1 matches 8 bases. The CDR3 runs to 16 residues. Germline-derived CDR1 and CDR2 are LNHDA and SQIVND (reference sequence). J lost 5 bases, V lost 6 bases, and 11 bases had no gene match.

The DNA of the CDR3 is TGCGCCAGCAGTCAATGGAGGCAGAGGAGCTCCTACGAGCAGTACTTC. The encoded protein is CASSQWRQRSSYEQYF. The chain has TRBV23-1 and TRBJ2-7; D is perhaps TRBD2 (5 bases). TRBV23-1 carries the ORF label, with uncertain function. The V and J ends lost 1 base and 0 bases respectively, with 13 bases between them. This CDR3 has 16 amino acids.

As to this clone: This sample includes further DNA sequences coding for the same CDR3. The rearrangement uses TRBV7-9 and TRBJ2-7; TRBD2 might be the D (5 bases). From germline, CDR1 is SEHNR and CDR2 FQNEAQ (reference sequence). Deletions cut 3 bases from V and 0 bases from J, with 9 bases between. This CDR3 has 14 residues. Here the CDR3 DNA reads TGTGCCAGCAGCTTTTCGGGGAGCTCCTACGAGCAGTACTTC. Translating it yields CASSFSGSSYEQYF.

This clone was seen only once. The chain carries TRBV7-8 and TRBJ2-6, with TRBD1 identical over 9 bases. Germline values: CDR1 SGHVS, CDR2 FQNEAQ. Trimming took 4 bases from V and 2 from J; bases not matched to a gene: 18. The CDR3 contains 21 residues. CDR3 coding DNA: TGTGCCAGCAGCTCCGCAATGTTCCGGGACAGGGATCAGGCTGGGGCCAACGTCCTGACTTTC. Its translation: CASSSAMFRDRDQAGANVLTF.

This clone was detected only once. The chain is built from TRBV6-5 and TRBJ2-5, with D perhaps TRBD2 (6 bases). CDR1 is MNHEY and CDR2 is SVGAGI in the germline V gene. The CDR3 has 15 amino acids. The ends were cut back, 5 bases at V and 5 bases at J, with 18 bases in the middle. The CDR3 bases are TGTGCCAGCAGTCAGACCTCGGGACTTCGGGAGACCCAGTACTTC. Its translation is CASSQTSGLRETQYF.

This clone was counted a single time. V and J are TRBV9 and TRBJ2-1; unclear D gene. The CDR3 sequence is 15 residues long. Trimming pared 0 bases from V and 0 bases from J, leaving 7 bases between. Germline V CDR1 and CDR2: SGDLS, YYNGEE. CDR3 sequence reads: CASSVVSSSYNEQFF. In DNA, the CDR3 is TGTGCCAGCAGCGTAGTCAGTTCCTCCTACAATGAGCAGTTCTTC.

The gene calls are TRBV11-2 and TRBJ2-5; 8 bases align to TRBD2. Germline-derived CDR1 and CDR2 are SGHAT and FQNNGV. The CDR3 contains 18 residues. V lost 5 bases to trimming and J lost 2 bases; unmatched junction nucleotides: 16. This CDR3 reads CASSQLGLAYGEQETQYF. In DNA, the CDR3 is TGTGCCAGCAGCCAATTAGGACTAGCATATGGGGAGCAAGAGACCCAGTACTTC.

V is TRBV15 and J is TRBJ1-4; 7 positions agree with TRBD1. The length of the CDR3 is 14 residues. V lost 4 bases to trimming and J lost 7 bases; unmatched junction nucleotides: 6. Germline assignment: CDR1 LNHNV and CDR2 YYDKDF (reference sequence). The CDR3 region is CATSKRQGFEKLFF. Here the CDR3 DNA reads TGTGCCACCAGCAAGCGACAGGGTTTTGAAAAACTGTTTTTT.

The genes are TRBV7-9 and TRBJ2-5; D may be TRBD1 (6 bases). The germline V gene encodes CDR1 SEHNR and CDR2 FQNEAQ (reference sequence). V was shortened by 1 base and J by 4 bases, with 13 bases between the two germline ends. This CDR3 has 15 amino acids. CDR3 in amino acids: CASSLEAGVSETQYF. For the CDR3, the DNA is TGTGCCAGCAGCTTAGAAGCAGGGGTTTCAGAGACCCAGTACTTC.

The chain has TRBV18 and TRBJ1-1, with 12 bases matching TRBD1. This CDR3 has 16 amino acids. Trimming cost V 4 bases and J 7 bases; bases outside gene matches: 10. Germline CDR1 and CDR2: KGHSH and LQKENI. The CDR3: CASSRGLGQGADEAFF. The CDR3 region has the DNA TGTGCCAGCTCACGGGGATTGGGACAGGGGGCGGATGAAGCTTTCTTT. Supplemented by reference TRBV18 and TRBJ1-1, the full variable domain reads NAGVMQNPRHLVRRRGQEARLRCSPMKGHSHVYWYRQLPEEGLKFMVYLQKENIIDESGMPKERFSAEFPKEGPSILRIQQVVRGDSAAYFCASSRGLGQGADEAFFGQGTRLTVV.